The present T cell receptor beta chain was sequenced within a study of T cell responses to AZD1222 COVID-19 vaccine. General study points: Repertoires were obtained only post-peak T cell response. White British donors predominated, females outnumbered males, and clonal diversity was possibly underestimated.

Produced via immunoSEQ multiplex PCR; TCRdb's table is partial and in-frame only. The sample has about 110,000 clones, 70% to 90% seen once. Researchers grouped second doses given at about 4 or about 12 weeks into one pool. As regards this clone: What it binds is unknown.

The CDR3 has 16 residues. Germline loops: CDR1 SGHVS, CDR2 FQNEAQ. The ends lost 3 bases at V and 4 bases at J; junction bases unmatched: 10. The sequence came from an adult who received the AZD1222 COVID-19 vaccine. The material sequenced was peripheral blood, taken 28 days after the second AZD1222 dose. V is TRBV7-8 and J is TRBJ2-3, with 7 bases aligning to TRBD1. The CDR3 loop is CASSLRQGSFADTQYF. CDR3 sequence (DNA): TGTGCCAGCAGCTTGAGACAGGGCAGTTTCGCAGATACGCAGTATTTT.